Shown below are 7 T cell receptor beta chains from a single sample sequenced in a study of cytomegalovirus exposure and HLA in healthy donors. In the PCR, 60 Vbeta and 13 Jbeta primers were used. The repertoire was sequenced with immunoSEQ multiplex PCR; TCRdb's copy has only in-frame clones and lacks some. Among roughly 120,000 clones listed, 77% were seen once. The sequenced sample consisted of PBMCs. Source of these receptors: a human donor in good health.

This chain connects TRBV7-2 to TRBJ1-1; D is uncertain. The V and J ends lost 2 bases and 4 bases respectively, with 11 bases between them. Germline V gene data show CDR1 as SGHTA and CDR2 as FQGNSA. This CDR3 contains 14 residues. The CDR3 loop is CASSLQPGSTEAFF. CDR3 DNA: TGTGCCAGCAGCTTACAGCCGGGTAGCACTGAAGCTTTCTTT.

The chain uses TRBV7-6 and TRBJ2-5; 8 bases match TRBD2. The end of the DNA is better explained by TRBJ2-7, so the J call may be wrong. The CDR3 totals 16 residues. The V gene's germline CDR1 is SGHVS and CDR2 FNYEAQ. The DNA for the CDR3 is TGTGCCAGCAGCTTAGTGACTGCGGGAGGACTATACGAGCAGTACTTC. Protein product: CASSLVTAGGLYEQYF.

CDR3 nucleotide sequence: TGTGCCATCAGAGGAGGACAGGGGAAGAACACTGAAGCTTTCTTT. Translating it yields CAIRGGQGKNTEAFF. The chain recombines TRBV10-3 with TRBJ1-1; 9 positions agree with TRBD1. The CDR3 is made up of 15 amino acids. V lost 6 bases, J lost 1 base, and 6 bases stayed unmatched. The V gene's germline CDR1 is ENHRY and CDR2 SYGVKD.

This clone was seen once. The CDR3 is CASSLPRPSYEQYF. CDR3 bases: TGTGCCAGCAGTTTACCCAGGCCCTCCTACGAGCAGTACTTC. The V call is TRBV28, the J call TRBJ2-7, with D unclear. V shed 2 bases and J shed 0 bases, with 8 bases lying between them. The CDR3 covers 14 residues. Germline CDR1 MDHEN, CDR2 SYDVKM.

CDR3 loop: CASRPGGDEQFF. As DNA, the CDR3 is TGTGCCAGTCGCCCAGGCGGGGATGAGCAGTTCTTC. The gene calls are TRBV14 and TRBJ2-1; TRBD2 is a possible D gene (6 bases). This CDR3 contains 12 residues. The germline V gene encodes CDR1 SGHDN and CDR2 FVKESK. V was trimmed by 9 bases and J by 8 bases, leaving 14 bases between them.

The rearrangement links TRBV6-5 to TRBJ2-1; tentative D call: TRBD1 (6 bases). CDR3 length: 16 residues. V was clipped by 0 bases and J by 6 bases, with 15 bases between them. Germline loops: CDR1 MNHEY, CDR2 SVGAGI. The CDR3 loop is CASSYSRVAGANEQFF. The CDR3 region has the DNA TGTGCCAGCAGTTACTCGCGTGTGGCAGGGGCCAATGAGCAGTTCTTC.

This rearrangement joins TRBV28 to TRBJ2-3; the match to TRBD1 covers 12 bases. The CDR3 is made up of 15 amino acids. J was trimmed by 7 bases and V by 2 bases; bases with no gene match: 4. Looked up from germline, CDR1 is MDHEN and CDR2 is SYDVKM. The CDR3 sequence: CASSLPGTGGYTQYF. DNA of the CDR3: TGTGCCAGCAGTTTACCCGGGACAGGGGGCTATACGCAGTATTTT.